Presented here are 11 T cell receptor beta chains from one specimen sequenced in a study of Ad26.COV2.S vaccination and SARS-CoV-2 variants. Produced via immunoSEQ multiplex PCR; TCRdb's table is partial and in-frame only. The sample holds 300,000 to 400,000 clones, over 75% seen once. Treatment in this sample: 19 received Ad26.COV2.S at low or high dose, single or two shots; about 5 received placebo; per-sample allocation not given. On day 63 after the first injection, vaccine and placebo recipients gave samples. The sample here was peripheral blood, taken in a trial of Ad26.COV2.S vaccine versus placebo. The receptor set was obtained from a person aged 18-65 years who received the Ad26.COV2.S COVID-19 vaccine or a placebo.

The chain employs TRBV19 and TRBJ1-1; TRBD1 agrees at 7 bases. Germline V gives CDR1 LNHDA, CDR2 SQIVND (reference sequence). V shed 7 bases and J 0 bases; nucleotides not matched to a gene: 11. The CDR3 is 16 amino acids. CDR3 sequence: CASTPPQGGVNTEAFF. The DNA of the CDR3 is TGTGCCAGTACCCCGCCCCAGGGGGGGGTGAACACTGAAGCTTTCTTT.

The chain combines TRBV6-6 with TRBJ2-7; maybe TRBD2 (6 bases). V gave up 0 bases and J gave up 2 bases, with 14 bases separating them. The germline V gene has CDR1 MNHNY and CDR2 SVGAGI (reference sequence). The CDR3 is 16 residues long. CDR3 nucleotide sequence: TGTGCCAGCAGTTACTCAGTGGAGGGTTCGCCCTACGAGCAGTACTTC. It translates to CASSYSVEGSPYEQYF.

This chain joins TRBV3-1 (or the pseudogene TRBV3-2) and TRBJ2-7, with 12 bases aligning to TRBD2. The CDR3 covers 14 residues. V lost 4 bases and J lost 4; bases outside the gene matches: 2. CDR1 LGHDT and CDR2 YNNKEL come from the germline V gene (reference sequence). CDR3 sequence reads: CASSRTSGGYEQYF. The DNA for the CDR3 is TGTGCCAGCAGCCGTACTAGCGGGGGGTACGAGCAGTACTTC.

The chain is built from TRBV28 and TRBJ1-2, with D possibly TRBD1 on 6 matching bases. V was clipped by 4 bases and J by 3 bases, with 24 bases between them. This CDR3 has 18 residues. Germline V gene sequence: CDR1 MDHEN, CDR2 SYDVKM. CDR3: CASSSPNLAREGDYGYTF. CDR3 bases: TGTGCCAGCAGTTCCCCAAACCTAGCCAGGGAGGGGGACTATGGCTACACCTTC.

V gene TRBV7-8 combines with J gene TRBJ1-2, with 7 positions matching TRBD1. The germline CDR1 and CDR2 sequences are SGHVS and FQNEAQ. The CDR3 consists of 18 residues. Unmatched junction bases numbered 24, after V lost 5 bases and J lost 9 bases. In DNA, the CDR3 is TGTGCCAGCAGCCATTTTACCATACAAACCGGGACAGAATATAGCTACACCTTC. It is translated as CASSHFTIQTGTEYSYTF. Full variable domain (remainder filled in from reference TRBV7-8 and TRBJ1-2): GAGVSQSPRYKVAKRGQDVALRCDPISGHVSLFWYQQALGQGPEFLTYFQNEAQLDKSGLPSDRFFAERPEGSVSTLKIQRTQQEDSAVYLCASSHFTIQTGTEYSYTFGSGTRLTVV.

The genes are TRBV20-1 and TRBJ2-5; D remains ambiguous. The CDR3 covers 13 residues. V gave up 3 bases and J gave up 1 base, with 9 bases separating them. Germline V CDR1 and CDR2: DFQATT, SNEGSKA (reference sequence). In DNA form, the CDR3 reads TGCAGTGCTAGTTGGCCAGGCCAAGAGACCCAGTACTTC. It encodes CSASWPGQETQYF.

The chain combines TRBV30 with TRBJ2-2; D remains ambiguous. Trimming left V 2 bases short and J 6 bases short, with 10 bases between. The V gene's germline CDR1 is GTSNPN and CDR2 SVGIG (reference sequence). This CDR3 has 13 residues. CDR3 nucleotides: TGTGCCTGGAGTCCAATCGTATCCGGGGAGCTGTTTTTT. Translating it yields CAWSPIVSGELFF. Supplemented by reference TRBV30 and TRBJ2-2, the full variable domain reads SQTIHQWPATLVQPVGSPLSLECTVEGTSNPNLYWYRQAAGRGLQLLFYSVGIGQISSEVPQNLSASRPQDRQFILSSKKLLLSDSGFYLCAWSPIVSGELFFGEGSRLTVL.

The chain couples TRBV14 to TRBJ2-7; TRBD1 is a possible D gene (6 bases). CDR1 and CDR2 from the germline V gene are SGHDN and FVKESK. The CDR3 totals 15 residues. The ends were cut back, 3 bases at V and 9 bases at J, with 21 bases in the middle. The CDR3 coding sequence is TGTGCCAGCAGCCATATAGTCGGGACACCTTATGCGCAGTACTTC. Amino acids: CASSHIVGTPYAQYF.

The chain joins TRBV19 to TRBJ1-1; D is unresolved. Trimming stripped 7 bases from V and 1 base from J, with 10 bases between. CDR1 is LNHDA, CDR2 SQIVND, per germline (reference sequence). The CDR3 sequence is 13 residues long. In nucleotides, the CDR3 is TGTGCCAGTATGCCGTCTTGGAACACTGAAGCTTTCTTT. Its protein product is CASMPSWNTEAFF.

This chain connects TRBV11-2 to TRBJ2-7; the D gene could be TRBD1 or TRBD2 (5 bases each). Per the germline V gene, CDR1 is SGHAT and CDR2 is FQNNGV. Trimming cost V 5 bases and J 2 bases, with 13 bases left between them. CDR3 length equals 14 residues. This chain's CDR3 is CASSGRDRPYEQYF. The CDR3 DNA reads TGTGCCAGCAGCGGCCGGGACCGACCCTACGAGCAGTACTTC.

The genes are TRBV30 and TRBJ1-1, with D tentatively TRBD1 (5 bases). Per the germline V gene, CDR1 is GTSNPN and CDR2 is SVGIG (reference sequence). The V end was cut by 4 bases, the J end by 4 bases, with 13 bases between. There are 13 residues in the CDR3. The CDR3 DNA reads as TGTGCCTGGACATCACAGGTCGGCACTGAAGCTTTCTTT. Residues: CAWTSQVGTEAFF.